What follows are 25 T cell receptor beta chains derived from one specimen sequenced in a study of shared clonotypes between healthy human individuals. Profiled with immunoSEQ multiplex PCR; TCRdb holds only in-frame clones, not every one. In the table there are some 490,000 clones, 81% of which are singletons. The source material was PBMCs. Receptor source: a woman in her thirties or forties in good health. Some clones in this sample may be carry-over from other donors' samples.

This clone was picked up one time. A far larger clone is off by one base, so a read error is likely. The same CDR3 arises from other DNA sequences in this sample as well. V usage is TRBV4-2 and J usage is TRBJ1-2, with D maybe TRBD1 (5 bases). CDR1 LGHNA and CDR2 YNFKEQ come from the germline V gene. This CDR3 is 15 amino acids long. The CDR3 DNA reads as TGTGCCAGCAGCCAAGAGAGGTCAGGGAACTACGGCTACACCTTC. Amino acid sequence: CASSQERSGNYGYTF.

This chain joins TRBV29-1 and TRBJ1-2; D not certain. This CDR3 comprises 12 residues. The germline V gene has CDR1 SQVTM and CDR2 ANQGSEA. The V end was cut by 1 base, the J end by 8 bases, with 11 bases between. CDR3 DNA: TGCAGCGTTGAAGTGGACTTCTCCGGCTACACCTTC. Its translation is CSVEVDFSGYTF.

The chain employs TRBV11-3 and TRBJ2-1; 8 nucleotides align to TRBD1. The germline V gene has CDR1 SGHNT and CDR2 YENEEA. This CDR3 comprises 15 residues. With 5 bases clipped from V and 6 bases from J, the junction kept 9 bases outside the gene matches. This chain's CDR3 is CASSDRDRLGNEQFF. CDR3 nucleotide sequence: TGTGCCAGCAGCGACCGGGACAGGTTGGGCAATGAGCAGTTCTTC. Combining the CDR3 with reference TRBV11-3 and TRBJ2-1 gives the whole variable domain EAGVVQSPRYKIIEKKQPVAFWCNPISGHNTLYWYLQNLGQGPELLIRYENEEAVDDSQLPKDRFSAERLKGVDSTLKIQPAELGDSAVYLCASSDRDRLGNEQFFGPGTRLTVL.

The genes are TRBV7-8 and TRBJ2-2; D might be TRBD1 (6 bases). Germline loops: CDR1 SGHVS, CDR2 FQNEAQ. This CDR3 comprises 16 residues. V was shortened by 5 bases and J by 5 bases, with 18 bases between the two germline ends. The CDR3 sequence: CASSPRRGGNTGELFF. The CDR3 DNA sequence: TGTGCCAGCAGCCCGAGGCGAGGGGGTAATACCGGGGAGCTGTTTTTT.

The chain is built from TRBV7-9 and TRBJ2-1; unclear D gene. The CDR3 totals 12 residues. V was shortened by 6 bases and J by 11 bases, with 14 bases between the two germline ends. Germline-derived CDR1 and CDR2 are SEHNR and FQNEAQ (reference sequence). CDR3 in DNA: TGTGCCAGCAGTCAGGACGCCGGTCAGCAGTTCTTC. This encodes CASSQDAGQQFF.

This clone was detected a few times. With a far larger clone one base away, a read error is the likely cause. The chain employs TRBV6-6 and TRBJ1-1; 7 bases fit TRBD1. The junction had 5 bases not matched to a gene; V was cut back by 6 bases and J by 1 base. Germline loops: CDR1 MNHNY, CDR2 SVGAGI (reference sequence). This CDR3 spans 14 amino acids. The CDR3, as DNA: TGTGCCAGCAGCCCAGACAGGGCGAACACTGAAGCTTTCTTT. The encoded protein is CASSPDRANTEAFF.

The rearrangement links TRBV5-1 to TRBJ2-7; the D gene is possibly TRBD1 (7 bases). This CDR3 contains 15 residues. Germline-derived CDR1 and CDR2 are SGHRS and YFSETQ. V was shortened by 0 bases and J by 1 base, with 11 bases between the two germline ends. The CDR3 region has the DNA TGCGCCAGCAGCTTGGCGACAGGGAGGTCCTACGAGCAGTACTTC. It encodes CASSLATGRSYEQYF.

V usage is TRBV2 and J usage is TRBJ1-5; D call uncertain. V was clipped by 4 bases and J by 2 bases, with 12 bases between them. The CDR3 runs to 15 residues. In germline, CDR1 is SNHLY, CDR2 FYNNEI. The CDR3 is CASSASGLGNQPQHF. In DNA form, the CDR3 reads TGTGCCAGCAGTGCCTCCGGGCTGGGCAATCAGCCCCAGCATTTT.

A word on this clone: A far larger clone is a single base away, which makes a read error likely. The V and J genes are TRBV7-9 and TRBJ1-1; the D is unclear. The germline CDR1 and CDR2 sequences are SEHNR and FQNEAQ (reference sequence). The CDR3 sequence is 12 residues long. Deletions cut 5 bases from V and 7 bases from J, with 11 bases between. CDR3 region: CASSKTSNEAFF. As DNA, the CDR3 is TGTGCCAGCAGCAAAACAAGCAATGAAGCTTTCTTT.

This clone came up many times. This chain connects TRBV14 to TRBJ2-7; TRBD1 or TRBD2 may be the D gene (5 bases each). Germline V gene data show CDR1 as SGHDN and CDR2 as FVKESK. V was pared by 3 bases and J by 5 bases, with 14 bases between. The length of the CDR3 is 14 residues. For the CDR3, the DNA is TGTGCCAGCAGCCAGTTCCGGGACGTAGACGAGCAGTACTTC. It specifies CASSQFRDVDEQYF.

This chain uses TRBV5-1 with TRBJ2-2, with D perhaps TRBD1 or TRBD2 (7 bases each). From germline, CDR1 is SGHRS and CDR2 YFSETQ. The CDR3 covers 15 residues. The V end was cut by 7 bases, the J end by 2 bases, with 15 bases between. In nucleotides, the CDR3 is TGCGCCAGCCGCGGGGGACAGAGAAACACCGGGGAGCTGTTTTTT. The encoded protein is CASRGGQRNTGELFF.

The CDR3: CASSVGGRGDTEAFF. In DNA, the CDR3 is TGTGCCAGCAGCGTAGGGGGGCGCGGGGACACTGAAGCTTTCTTT. The V gene is TRBV9, the J gene TRBJ1-1, with D tentatively TRBD1 (6 bases). The CDR3 runs 15 residues. Trimming removed 0 bases from V and 3 bases from J, with 12 bases in between. Germline loops: CDR1 SGDLS, CDR2 YYNGEE.

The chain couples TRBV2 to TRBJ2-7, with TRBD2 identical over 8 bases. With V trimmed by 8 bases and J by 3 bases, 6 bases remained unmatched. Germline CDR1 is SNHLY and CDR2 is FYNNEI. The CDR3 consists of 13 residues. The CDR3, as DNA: TGTGCCAGCTGTAGCGGGACCGACTACGAGCAGTACTTC. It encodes CASCSGTDYEQYF.

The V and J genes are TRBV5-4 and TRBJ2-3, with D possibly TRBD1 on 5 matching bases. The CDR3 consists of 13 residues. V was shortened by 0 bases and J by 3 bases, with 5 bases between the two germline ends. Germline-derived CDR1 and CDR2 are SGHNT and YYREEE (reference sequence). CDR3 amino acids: CASSLEGTDTQYF. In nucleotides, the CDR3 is TGTGCCAGCAGCTTGGAGGGGACAGATACGCAGTATTTT.

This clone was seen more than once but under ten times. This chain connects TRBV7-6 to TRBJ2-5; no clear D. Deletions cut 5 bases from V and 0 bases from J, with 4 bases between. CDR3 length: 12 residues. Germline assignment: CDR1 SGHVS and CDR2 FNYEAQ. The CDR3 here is CASSAHQETQYF. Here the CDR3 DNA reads TGTGCCAGCAGCGCCCACCAAGAGACCCAGTACTTC. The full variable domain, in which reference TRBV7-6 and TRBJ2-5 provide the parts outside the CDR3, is GAGVSQSPRYKVTKRGQDVALRCDPISGHVSLYWYRQALGQGPEFLTYFNYEAQQDKSGLPNDRFSAERPEGSISTLTIQRTEQRDSAMYRCASSAHQETQYFGPGTRLLVL.

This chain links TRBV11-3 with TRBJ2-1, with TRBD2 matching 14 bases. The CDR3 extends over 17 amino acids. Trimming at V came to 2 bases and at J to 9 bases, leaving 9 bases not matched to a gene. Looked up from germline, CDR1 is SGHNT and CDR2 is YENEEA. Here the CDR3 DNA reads TGTGCCAGCAGCTTATCGCCGGGGACTAGCGGGAGCGGTGAGCAGTTCTTC. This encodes CASSLSPGTSGSGEQFF.

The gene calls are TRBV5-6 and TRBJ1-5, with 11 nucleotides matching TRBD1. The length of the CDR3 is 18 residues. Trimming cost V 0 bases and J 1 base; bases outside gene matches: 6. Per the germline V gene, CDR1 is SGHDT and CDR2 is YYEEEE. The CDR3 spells CASSLAGQGVGSNQPQHF. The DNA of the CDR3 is TGTGCCAGCAGCTTGGCGGGACAGGGGGTTGGAAGCAATCAGCCCCAGCATTTT.

The CDR3, as DNA: TGTGCCATCAGTGACCCGACTAGCGATAGCACAGATACGCAGTATTTT. Translation: CAISDPTSDSTDTQYF. This rearrangement joins TRBV10-3 to TRBJ2-3; 8 bases agree with TRBD2. The CDR3 extends over 16 amino acids. CDR1 ENHRY and CDR2 SYGVKD come from the germline V gene. Trimming cost V 3 bases and J 0 bases; bases outside gene matches: 5.

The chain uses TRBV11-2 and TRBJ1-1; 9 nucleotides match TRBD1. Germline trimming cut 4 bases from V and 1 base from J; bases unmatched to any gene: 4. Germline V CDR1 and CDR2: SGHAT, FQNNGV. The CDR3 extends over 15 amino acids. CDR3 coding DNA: TGTGCCAGCAGCTCGTGGGACAGGGCGAACACTGAAGCTTTCTTT. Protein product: CASSSWDRANTEAFF.

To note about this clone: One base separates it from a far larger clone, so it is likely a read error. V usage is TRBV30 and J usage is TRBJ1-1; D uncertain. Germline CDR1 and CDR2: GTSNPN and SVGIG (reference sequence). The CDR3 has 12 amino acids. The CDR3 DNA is TGTGCCTTGAGTCTCCCTGTGTCGAAAGCTTTCTTT. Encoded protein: CALSLPVSKAFF.

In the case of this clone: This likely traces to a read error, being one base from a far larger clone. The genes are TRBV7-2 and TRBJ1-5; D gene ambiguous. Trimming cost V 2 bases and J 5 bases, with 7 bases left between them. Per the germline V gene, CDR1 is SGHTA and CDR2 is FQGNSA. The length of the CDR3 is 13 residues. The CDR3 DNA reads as TGTGCCAGCAGCTTACAGGCGGATCAGCCCCAGCATTTT. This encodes CASSLQADQPQHF.

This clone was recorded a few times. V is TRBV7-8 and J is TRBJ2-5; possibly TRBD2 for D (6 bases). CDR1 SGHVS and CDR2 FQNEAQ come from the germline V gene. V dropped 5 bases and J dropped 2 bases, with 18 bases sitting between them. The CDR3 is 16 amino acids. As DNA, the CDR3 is TGTGCCAGCAGCAGGATTTCACGGCGGGGTCAAGAGACCCAGTACTTC. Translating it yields CASSRISRRGQETQYF.

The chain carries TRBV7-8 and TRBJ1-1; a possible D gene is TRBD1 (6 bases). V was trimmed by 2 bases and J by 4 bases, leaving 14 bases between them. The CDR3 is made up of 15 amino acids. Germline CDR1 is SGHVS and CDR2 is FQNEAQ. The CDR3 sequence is CASSLNGGWVTEAFF. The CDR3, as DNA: TGTGCCAGCAGCTTAAATGGGGGCTGGGTCACTGAAGCTTTCTTT.

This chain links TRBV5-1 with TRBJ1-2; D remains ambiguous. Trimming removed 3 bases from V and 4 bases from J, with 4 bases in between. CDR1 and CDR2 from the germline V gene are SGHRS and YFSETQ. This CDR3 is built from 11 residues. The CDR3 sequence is CASSSVYGYTF. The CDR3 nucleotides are TGCGCCAGCAGCTCAGTCTATGGCTACACCTTC. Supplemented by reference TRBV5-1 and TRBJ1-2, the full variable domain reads KAGVTQTPRYLIKTRGQQVTLSCSPISGHRSVSWYQQTPGQGLQFLFEYFSETQRNKGNFPGRFSGRQFSNSRSEMNVSTLELGDSALYLCASSSVYGYTFGSGTRLTVV.

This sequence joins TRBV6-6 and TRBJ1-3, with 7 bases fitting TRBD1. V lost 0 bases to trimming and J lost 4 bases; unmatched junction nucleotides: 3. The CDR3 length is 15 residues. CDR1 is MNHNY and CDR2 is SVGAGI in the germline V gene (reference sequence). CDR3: CASSYSRTGGNTIYF. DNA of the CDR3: TGTGCCAGCAGTTACTCGCGGACAGGAGGAAACACCATATATTTT.